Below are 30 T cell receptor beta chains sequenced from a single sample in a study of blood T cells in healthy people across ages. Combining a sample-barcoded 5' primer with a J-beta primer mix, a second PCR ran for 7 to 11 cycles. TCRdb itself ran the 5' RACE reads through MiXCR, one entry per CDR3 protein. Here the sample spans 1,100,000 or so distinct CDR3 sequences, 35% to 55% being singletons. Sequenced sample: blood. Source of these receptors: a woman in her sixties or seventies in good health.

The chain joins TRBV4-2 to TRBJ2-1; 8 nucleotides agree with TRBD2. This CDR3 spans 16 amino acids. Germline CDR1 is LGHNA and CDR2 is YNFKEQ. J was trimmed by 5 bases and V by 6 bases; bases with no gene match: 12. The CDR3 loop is CASRTNPGTRDNEQFF. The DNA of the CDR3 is TGTGCCAGCAGAACCAATCCCGGGACTAGGGACAATGAGCAGTTCTTC.

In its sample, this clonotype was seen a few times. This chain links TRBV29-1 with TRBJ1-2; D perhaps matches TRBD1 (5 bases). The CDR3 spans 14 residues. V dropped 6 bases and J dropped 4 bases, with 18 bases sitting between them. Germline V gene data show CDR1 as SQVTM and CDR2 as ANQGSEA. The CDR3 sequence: CSVGRVDSLYGYTF. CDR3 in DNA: TGCAGCGTCGGAAGGGTTGACAGCCTCTATGGCTACACCTTC.

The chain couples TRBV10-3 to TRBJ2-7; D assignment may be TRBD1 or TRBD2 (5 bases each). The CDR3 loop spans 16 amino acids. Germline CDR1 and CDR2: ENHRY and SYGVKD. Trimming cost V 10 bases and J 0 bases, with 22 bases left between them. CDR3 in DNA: TGTGCCACCGAAGCGACGGTGGGGACCAGCTCCTACGAGCAGTACTTC. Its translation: CATEATVGTSSYEQYF.

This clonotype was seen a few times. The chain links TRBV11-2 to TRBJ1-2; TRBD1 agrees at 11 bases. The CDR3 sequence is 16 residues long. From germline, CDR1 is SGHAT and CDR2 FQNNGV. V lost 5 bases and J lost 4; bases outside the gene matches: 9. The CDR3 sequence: CASSMSWTGGVYGYTF. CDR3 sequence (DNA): TGTGCCAGCAGCATGAGTTGGACAGGGGGCGTCTATGGCTACACCTTC.

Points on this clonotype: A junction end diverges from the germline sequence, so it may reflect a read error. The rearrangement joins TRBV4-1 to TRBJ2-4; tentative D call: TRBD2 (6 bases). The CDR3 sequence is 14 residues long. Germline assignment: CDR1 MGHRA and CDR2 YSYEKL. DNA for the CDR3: TGCGCCAGCGGCCAAGAAGCAGCAGATCGGGAGCAGTACTTC. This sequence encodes CASGQEAADREQYF.

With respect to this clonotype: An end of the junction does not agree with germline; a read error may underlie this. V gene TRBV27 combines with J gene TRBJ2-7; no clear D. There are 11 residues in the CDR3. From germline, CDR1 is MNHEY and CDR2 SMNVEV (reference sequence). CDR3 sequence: CTSENSYEQYF. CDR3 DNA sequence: TGTACCAGCGAAAACTCCTACGAGCAGTACTTC.

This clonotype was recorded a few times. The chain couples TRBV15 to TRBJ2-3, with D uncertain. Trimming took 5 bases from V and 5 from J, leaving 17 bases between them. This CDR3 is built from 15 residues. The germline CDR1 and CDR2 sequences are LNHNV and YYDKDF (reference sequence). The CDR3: CATSLGQGIKDTQYF. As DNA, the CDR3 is TGTGCCACCAGCTTAGGGCAAGGGATAAAAGATACGCAGTATTTT.

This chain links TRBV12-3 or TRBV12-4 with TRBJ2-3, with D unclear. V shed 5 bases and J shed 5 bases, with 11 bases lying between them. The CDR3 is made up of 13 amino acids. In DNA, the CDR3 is TGTGCCAGCAGTCTCTTTTTAGGAGATACGCAGTATTTT. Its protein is CASSLFLGDTQYF.

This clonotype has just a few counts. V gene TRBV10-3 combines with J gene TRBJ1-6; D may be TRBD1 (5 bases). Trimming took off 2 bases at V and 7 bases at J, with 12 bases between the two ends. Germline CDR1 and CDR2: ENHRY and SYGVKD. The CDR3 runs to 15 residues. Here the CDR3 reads CAISEGDGNNSPLHF. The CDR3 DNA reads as TGTGCCATCAGTGAGGGGGACGGAAACAATTCACCCCTCCACTTT.

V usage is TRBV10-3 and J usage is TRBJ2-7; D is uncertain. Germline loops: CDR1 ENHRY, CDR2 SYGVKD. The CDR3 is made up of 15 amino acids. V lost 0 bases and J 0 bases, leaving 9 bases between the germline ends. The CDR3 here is CAISESMVSSYEQYF. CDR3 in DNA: TGTGCCATCAGTGAGTCAATGGTAAGCTCCTACGAGCAGTACTTC.

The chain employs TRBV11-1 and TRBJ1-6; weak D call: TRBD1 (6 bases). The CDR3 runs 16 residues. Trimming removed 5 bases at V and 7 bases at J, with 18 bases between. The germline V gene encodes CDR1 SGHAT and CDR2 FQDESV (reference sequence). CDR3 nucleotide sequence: TGTGCCAGCAGCCGAGACGGGGCAGGACAGAATTCACCCCTCCACTTT. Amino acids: CASSRDGAGQNSPLHF.

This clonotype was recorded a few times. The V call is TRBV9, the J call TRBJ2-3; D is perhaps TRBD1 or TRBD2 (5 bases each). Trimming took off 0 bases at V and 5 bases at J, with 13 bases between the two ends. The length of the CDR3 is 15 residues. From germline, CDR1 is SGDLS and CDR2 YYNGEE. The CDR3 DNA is TGTGCCAGCAGCGTAGCTAACCCAGGGAGAGATACGCAGTATTTT. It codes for CASSVANPGRDTQYF.

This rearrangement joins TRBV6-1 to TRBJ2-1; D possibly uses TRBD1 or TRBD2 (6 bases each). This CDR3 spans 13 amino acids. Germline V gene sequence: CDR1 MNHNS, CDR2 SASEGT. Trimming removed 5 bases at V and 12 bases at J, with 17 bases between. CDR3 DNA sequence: TGTGCCAGCAGTTATCCCGGGGGCTTTGTGCAGTTCTTC. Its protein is CASSYPGGFVQFF.

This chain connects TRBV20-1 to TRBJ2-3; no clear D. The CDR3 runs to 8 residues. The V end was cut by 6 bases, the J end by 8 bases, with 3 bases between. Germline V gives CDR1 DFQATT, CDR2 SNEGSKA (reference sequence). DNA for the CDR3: TGCAGTGCCACTACGCAGTATTTT. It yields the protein CSATTQYF.

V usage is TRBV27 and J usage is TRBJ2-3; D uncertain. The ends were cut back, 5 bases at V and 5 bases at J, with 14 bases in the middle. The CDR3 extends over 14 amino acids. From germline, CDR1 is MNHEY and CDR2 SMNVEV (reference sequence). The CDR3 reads CASSLRSLLDTQYF. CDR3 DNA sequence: TGTGCCAGCAGTCTAAGATCACTACTAGATACGCAGTATTTT.

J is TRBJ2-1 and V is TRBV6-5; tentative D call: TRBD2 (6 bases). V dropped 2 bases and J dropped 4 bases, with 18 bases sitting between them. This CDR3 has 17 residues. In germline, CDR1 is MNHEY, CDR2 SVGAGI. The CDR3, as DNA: TGTGCCAGCAGTTACCTCCAAACGGGAGTGGAATACAATGAGCAGTTCTTC. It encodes CASSYLQTGVEYNEQFF.

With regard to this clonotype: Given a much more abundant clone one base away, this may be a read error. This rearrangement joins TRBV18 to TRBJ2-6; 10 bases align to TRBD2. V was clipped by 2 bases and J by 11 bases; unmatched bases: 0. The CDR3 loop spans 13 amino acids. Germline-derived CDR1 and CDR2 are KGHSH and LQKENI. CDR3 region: CASSPTSGDVLTF. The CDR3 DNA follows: TGTGCCAGCTCACCAACTAGCGGGGACGTCCTGACTTTC.

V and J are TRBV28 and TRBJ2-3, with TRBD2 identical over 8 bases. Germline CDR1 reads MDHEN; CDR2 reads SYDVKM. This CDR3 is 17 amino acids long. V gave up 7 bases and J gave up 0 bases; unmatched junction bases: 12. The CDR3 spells CASTAPPSGRSTDTQYF. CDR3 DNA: TGTGCCAGCACCGCTCCCCCTAGCGGGCGCAGCACAGATACGCAGTATTTT.

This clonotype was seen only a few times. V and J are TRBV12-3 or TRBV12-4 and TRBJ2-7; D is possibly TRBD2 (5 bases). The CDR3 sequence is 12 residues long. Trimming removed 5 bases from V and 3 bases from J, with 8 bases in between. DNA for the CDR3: TGTGCCAGCAGTCCGGGAATCTACGAGCAGTACTTC. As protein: CASSPGIYEQYF.

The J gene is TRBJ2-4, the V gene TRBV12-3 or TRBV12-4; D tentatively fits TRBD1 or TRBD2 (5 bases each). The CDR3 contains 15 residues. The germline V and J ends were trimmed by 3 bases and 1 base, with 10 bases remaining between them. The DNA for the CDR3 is TGTGCCAGCAGTTTCGTCGGGGCGGCCAAAAACATTCAGTACTTC. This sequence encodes CASSFVGAAKNIQYF.

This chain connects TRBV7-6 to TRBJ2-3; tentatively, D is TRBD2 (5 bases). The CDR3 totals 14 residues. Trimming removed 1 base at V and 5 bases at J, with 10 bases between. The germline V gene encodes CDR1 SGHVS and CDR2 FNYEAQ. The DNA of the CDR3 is TGTGCCAGCAGCTTAGTGATAGCGAGAGATACGCAGTATTTT. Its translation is CASSLVIARDTQYF. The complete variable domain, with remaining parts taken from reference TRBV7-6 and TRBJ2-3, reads GAGVSQSPRYKVTKRGQDVALRCDPISGHVSLYWYRQALGQGPEFLTYFNYEAQQDKSGLPNDRFSAERPEGSISTLTIQRTEQRDSAMYRCASSLVIARDTQYFGPGTRLTVL.

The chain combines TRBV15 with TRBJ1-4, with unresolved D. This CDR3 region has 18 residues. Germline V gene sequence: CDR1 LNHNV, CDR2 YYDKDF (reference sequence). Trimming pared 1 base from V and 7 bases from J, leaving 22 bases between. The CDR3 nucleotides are TGTGCCACCAGCAGAGGGGAGGTGGCAGGCCTTGCTGGTGAAAAACTGTTTTTT. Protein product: CATSRGEVAGLAGEKLFF. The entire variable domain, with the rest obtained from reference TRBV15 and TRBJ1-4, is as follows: DAMVIQNPRYQVTQFGKPVTLSCSQTLNHNVMYWYQQKSSQAPKLLFHYYDKDFNNEADTPDNFQSRRPNTSFCFLDIRSPGLGDTAMYLCATSRGEVAGLAGEKLFFGSGTQLSVL.

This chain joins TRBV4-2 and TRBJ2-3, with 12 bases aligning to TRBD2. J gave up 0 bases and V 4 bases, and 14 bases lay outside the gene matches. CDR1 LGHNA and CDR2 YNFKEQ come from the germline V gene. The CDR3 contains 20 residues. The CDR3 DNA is TGTGCCAGCAGCCTTCCTAGCGGGAGGGTCCAATTTATTAGCACAGATACGCAGTATTTT. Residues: CASSLPSGRVQFISTDTQYF.

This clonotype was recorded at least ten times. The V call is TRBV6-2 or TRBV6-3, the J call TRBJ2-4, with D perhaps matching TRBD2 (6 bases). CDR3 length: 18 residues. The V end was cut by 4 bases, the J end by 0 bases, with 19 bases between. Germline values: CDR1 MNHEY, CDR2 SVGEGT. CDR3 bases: TGTGCCAGCAGTTCATCCACCAGGGACTTTGCAGCCAAAAACATTCAGTACTTC. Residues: CASSSSTRDFAAKNIQYF.

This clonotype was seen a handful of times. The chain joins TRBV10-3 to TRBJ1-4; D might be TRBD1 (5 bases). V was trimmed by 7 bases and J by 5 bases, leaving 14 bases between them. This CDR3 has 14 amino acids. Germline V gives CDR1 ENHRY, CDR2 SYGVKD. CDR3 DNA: TGTGCCATCACCACCGGGACCACGAATGAAAAACTGTTTTTT. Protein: CAITTGTTNEKLFF.

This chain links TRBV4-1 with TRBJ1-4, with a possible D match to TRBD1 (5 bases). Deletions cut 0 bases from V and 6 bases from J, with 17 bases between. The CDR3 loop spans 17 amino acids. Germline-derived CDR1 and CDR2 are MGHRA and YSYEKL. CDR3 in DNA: TGCGCCAGCAGCCAAGATCCGGGTCAGGGAGGTGATGAAAAACTGTTTTTT. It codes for CASSQDPGQGGDEKLFF.

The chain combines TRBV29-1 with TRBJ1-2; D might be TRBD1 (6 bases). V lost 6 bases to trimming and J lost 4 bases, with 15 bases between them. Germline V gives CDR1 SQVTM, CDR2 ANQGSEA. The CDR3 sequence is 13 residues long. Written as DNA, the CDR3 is TGCAGCGTCAACGGGGGGCGTACCTATGGCTACACCTTC. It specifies CSVNGGRTYGYTF.

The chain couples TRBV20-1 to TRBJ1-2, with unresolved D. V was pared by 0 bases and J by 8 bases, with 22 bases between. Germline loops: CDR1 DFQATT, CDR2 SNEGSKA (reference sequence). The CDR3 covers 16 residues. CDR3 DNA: TGCAGTGCTAGAGATGGCGGAAAAGCCTTATATCGAGGCTACACCTTC. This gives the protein CSARDGGKALYRGYTF.

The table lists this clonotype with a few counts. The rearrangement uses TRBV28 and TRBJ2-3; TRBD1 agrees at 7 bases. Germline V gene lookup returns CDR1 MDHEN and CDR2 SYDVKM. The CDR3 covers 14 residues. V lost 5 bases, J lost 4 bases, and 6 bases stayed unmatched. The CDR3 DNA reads TGTGCCAGCAGTGCGACAGGGTGGGCAGATACGCAGTATTTT. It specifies CASSATGWADTQYF.

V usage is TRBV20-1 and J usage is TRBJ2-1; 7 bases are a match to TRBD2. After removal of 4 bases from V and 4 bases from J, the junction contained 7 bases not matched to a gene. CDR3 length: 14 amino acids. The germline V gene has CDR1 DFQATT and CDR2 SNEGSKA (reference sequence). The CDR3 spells CSATIGRVYNEQFF. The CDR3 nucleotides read TGCAGTGCTACTATTGGGAGGGTATACAATGAGCAGTTCTTC.